This is a list of T cell receptor beta chains from one sample in a study of cytomegalovirus exposure and HLA in healthy donors. TCRdb keeps only in-frame clones here, not all; method: immunoSEQ multiplex PCR. The sample totals over 55,000 clones. Material for sequencing was PBMCs. Receptors originate from a boy aged 5-17 years in good health and CMV-seronegative. Each CDR3 is given with its conserved first and last residue. A D gene is named only where the DNA matches it firmly.

CDR3nt: TGTGCCAGCAGTCCCCGGACAGGTACTACTGAAGCTTTCTTT
CDR3aa: CASSPRTGTTEAFF
d_gene: TRBD1
j_gene: TRBJ1-1
v_gene: TRBV6-5

CDR3nt: TGTGCCAGCAGCGCCGACGGGACTAGCTACAATGAGCAGTTCTTC
CDR3aa: CASSADGTSYNEQFF
d_gene: TRBD2
j_gene: TRBJ2-1
v_gene: TRBV9

CDR3nt: TGTGCCAGCAGCGCAACAGGGGAATACGGTGAAAAACTGTTTTTT
CDR3aa: CASSATGEYGEKLFF
d_gene: TRBD1
j_gene: TRBJ1-4
v_gene: TRBV9

CDR3nt: TGTGCCTGGAGCGCCACAATCTCTAGCGGGAGGGCCGGGTTGTACGAGCAGTACTTC
CDR3aa: CAWSATISSGRAGLYEQYF
d_gene: TRBD2
j_gene: TRBJ2-7
v_gene: TRBV30

CDR3nt: TGTGCCAGCAGCCAGACTAGTATAGAGACCCAGTACTTC
CDR3aa: CASSQTSIETQYF
d_gene: .
j_gene: TRBJ2-5
v_gene: TRBV4-2

CDR3nt: TGTGCCAGCACCCGAGGGGGCTATGGCTACACCTTC
CDR3aa: CASTRGGYGYTF
d_gene: .
j_gene: TRBJ1-2
v_gene: TRBV5-4

CDR3nt: TGTGCCTGGACCACAGGGCACTACGAGCAGTACTTC
CDR3aa: CAWTTGHYEQYF
d_gene: .
j_gene: TRBJ2-7
v_gene: TRBV30

CDR3nt: TGCAGCGTCGAGAAGAACCCTAACTATGGCTACACCTTC
CDR3aa: CSVEKNPNYGYTF
d_gene: .
j_gene: TRBJ1-2
v_gene: TRBV29-1

CDR3nt: TGTGCCAGCAGCAAGCCGGGGACTAGCGGGAGCCCCACCAATGAGCAGTTCTTC
CDR3aa: CASSKPGTSGSPTNEQFF
d_gene: TRBD2
j_gene: TRBJ2-1
v_gene: TRBV7-2

CDR3nt: TGTGCCACCAGCAGAGCCGTCGGGAGCGGGAGGTCCTACGAGCAGTACTTC
CDR3aa: CATSRAVGSGRSYEQYF
d_gene: TRBD2
j_gene: TRBJ2-7
v_gene: TRBV15

CDR3nt: TGTGCCAGCAGTCTTAACAGGGGGCAGGCTGAAAAACTGTTTTTT
CDR3aa: CASSLNRGQAEKLFF
d_gene: TRBD1
j_gene: TRBJ1-4
v_gene: TRBV2

CDR3nt: TGCGCCAGCAGCCCCATGATGGGGACAACGAACACCGGGGAGCTGTTTTTT
CDR3aa: CASSPMMGTTNTGELFF
d_gene: .
j_gene: TRBJ2-2
v_gene: TRBV4-3

CDR3nt: TGCAGCGTTGAGTTCAGGGAGGGGACTGAAGCTTTCTTT
CDR3aa: CSVEFREGTEAFF
d_gene: .
j_gene: TRBJ1-1
v_gene: TRBV29-1

CDR3nt: TGTGCCAGCAGCCACCCGGGACTGAACTCCTACGAGCAGTACTTC
CDR3aa: CASSHPGLNSYEQYF
d_gene: .
j_gene: TRBJ2-7
v_gene: TRBV14

CDR3nt: TGTGCCAGCAGGTCGACAGGGGTGAACACCGGGGAGCTGTTTTTT
CDR3aa: CASRSTGVNTGELFF
d_gene: TRBD1
j_gene: TRBJ2-2
v_gene: TRBV14

CDR3nt: TGTGCCAGTAGTATAGAAGACCGGGGTGAAGCTTTCTTT
CDR3aa: CASSIEDRGEAFF
d_gene: .
j_gene: TRBJ1-1
v_gene: TRBV19

CDR3nt: TGTGCCAGCAGCGTAGACGGGACAGAATACAATGAGCAGTTCTTC
CDR3aa: CASSVDGTEYNEQFF
d_gene: TRBD1
j_gene: TRBJ2-1
v_gene: TRBV9

CDR3nt: TGTGCCAGCTCACGTGCTAGCGGGGCCGGCGACGAGCAGTACTTC
CDR3aa: CASSRASGAGDEQYF
d_gene: TRBD2
j_gene: TRBJ2-7
v_gene: TRBV18

CDR3nt: TGCGCCAGCAGCCAAATGGGACAGCCGAACACTGAAGCTTTCTTT
CDR3aa: CASSQMGQPNTEAFF
d_gene: TRBD1
j_gene: TRBJ1-1
v_gene: TRBV4-1

CDR3nt: TGTGCCAGCAGCAACACAGGGGGCTGGGGTGAAAAACTGTTTTTT
CDR3aa: CASSNTGGWGEKLFF
d_gene: TRBD1
j_gene: TRBJ1-4
v_gene: TRBV5-6

CDR3nt: TGTGCCAGCAGTGAACAGGGGTGGAATGAGCAGTTCTTC
CDR3aa: CASSEQGWNEQFF
d_gene: .
j_gene: TRBJ2-1
v_gene: TRBV2

CDR3nt: TGCGCCAGCAGCTTGGGCGGGGAGCAGTTCTTC
CDR3aa: CASSLGGEQFF
d_gene: .
j_gene: TRBJ2-1
v_gene: TRBV5-1

CDR3nt: TGTGCCAGCAGCCCCGTTTCGACAGGGGGGGAGACCCAGTACTTC
CDR3aa: CASSPVSTGGETQYF
d_gene: TRBD1
j_gene: TRBJ2-5
v_gene: TRBV7-9

CDR3nt: TGTGCCACCAGCAGGGGAGGGACAGGGCCTAATCAGCCCCAGCATTTT
CDR3aa: CATSRGGTGPNQPQHF
d_gene: TRBD1
j_gene: TRBJ1-5
v_gene: TRBV15

CDR3nt: TGTGCCAGCAGTTTCTTGGGGGGGGCAAATGAAAAACTGTTTTTT
CDR3aa: CASSFLGGANEKLFF
d_gene: .
j_gene: TRBJ1-4
v_gene: TRBV27

CDR3nt: TGTGCCAGTAGTATCTATACCAACACCGGGGAGCTGTTTTTT
CDR3aa: CASSIYTNTGELFF
d_gene: .
j_gene: TRBJ2-2
v_gene: TRBV19

CDR3nt: TGTGCCAGCAGTTACGGAGGGCCCACCTACGAGCAGTACTTC
CDR3aa: CASSYGGPTYEQYF
d_gene: .
j_gene: TRBJ2-7
v_gene: TRBV27

CDR3nt: TGCAGCACTCGGGAGGATACGCAGTATTTT
CDR3aa: CSTREDTQYF
d_gene: .
j_gene: TRBJ2-3
v_gene: TRBV29-1

CDR3nt: TGTGCCAGCAGCGTCAGGCGGGACGGCGAGCAGTACTTC
CDR3aa: CASSVRRDGEQYF
d_gene: .
j_gene: TRBJ2-7
v_gene: TRBV11-1

CDR3nt: TGTGCCAGCAGCGCCGGGACTCTCACAGATACGCAGTATTTT
CDR3aa: CASSAGTLTDTQYF
d_gene: .
j_gene: TRBJ2-3
v_gene: TRBV9

CDR3nt: TGTGCCAGTCAATATGACGGCAGGGGGAACACTGAAGCTTTCTTT
CDR3aa: CASQYDGRGNTEAFF
d_gene: .
j_gene: TRBJ1-1
v_gene: TRBV19

CDR3nt: TGTGCCAGCAGCTCGGGTCCGGGACAGTACAATGAGCAGTTCTTC
CDR3aa: CASSSGPGQYNEQFF
d_gene: TRBD1
j_gene: TRBJ2-1
v_gene: TRBV7-2

CDR3nt: TGTGCCAGCAGTCGAGAGGCGAGCGCTGAAGCTTTCTTT
CDR3aa: CASSREASAEAFF
d_gene: .
j_gene: TRBJ1-1
v_gene: TRBV2

CDR3nt: TGTGCCAGCAGAAAGGATACAGGGGCGGAAAACATTCAGTACTTC
CDR3aa: CASRKDTGAENIQYF
d_gene: TRBD1
j_gene: TRBJ2-4
v_gene: TRBV7-3

CDR3nt: TGTGCCAGCAGCTCCCGAGGGGGCTACGAGCAGTACTTC
CDR3aa: CASSSRGGYEQYF
d_gene: .
j_gene: TRBJ2-7
v_gene: TRBV11-3

CDR3nt: TGCGCCAGCAGCCGCCCCCCCGAGCGGGAGGGCCCGTCCTACAATGAGCAGTTCTTC
CDR3aa: CASSRPPEREGPSYNEQFF
d_gene: TRBD2
j_gene: TRBJ2-1
v_gene: TRBV4-3

CDR3nt: TGTGCCAGCAGCCCAAGCGGACCTCCCGGGGAGCTGTTTTTT
CDR3aa: CASSPSGPPGELFF
d_gene: .
j_gene: TRBJ2-2
v_gene: TRBV7-3

CDR3nt: TGTGCCAGCAGCCTGACAGCCCAAGAGACCCAGTACTTC
CDR3aa: CASSLTAQETQYF
d_gene: .
j_gene: TRBJ2-5
v_gene: TRBV7-2

CDR3nt: TGTGCCAGCATACTAATGACAGGGGGCACTGAAGCTTTCTTT
CDR3aa: CASILMTGGTEAFF
d_gene: TRBD1
j_gene: TRBJ1-1
v_gene: TRBV13

CDR3nt: TGTGCCGGAAACCAGGGGCCCGGAAACACCATATATTTT
CDR3aa: CAGNQGPGNTIYF
d_gene: .
j_gene: TRBJ1-3
v_gene: TRBV19

CDR3nt: TGTGCCAGCAGCGTTAGCGGGATAGGGGAGCTGTTTTTT
CDR3aa: CASSVSGIGELFF
d_gene: TRBD2
j_gene: TRBJ2-2
v_gene: TRBV9

CDR3nt: TGCAGCGGGGAAGAGGGGGCAGAGACCCAGTACTTC
CDR3aa: CSGEEGAETQYF
d_gene: TRBD1
j_gene: TRBJ2-5
v_gene: TRBV29-1

CDR3nt: TGTGCCAGCAGCCCGTTGCCGGGGGGTGATAATTCACCCCTCCACTTT
CDR3aa: CASSPLPGGDNSPLHF
d_gene: .
j_gene: TRBJ1-6
v_gene: TRBV5-4

CDR3nt: TGTGCCTGGAACAGACAGGGCGACGGGGGTACGCAGTATTTT
CDR3aa: CAWNRQGDGGTQYF
d_gene: .
j_gene: TRBJ2-3
v_gene: TRBV30

CDR3nt: TGTGCCAGCAGCACGCATTTTTCGAGACAGGGTAGGACAGATACGCAGTATTTT
CDR3aa: CASSTHFSRQGRTDTQYF
d_gene: TRBD1
j_gene: TRBJ2-3
v_gene: TRBV5-8

CDR3nt: TGTGCCAGCAGCCTCGGGGGACAGGGGGCGGGCGAGCAGTACTTC
CDR3aa: CASSLGGQGAGEQYF
d_gene: TRBD1
j_gene: TRBJ2-7
v_gene: TRBV9

CDR3nt: TGTGCCAGCAGGGACAAACTCTACGAGCAGTACTTC
CDR3aa: CASRDKLYEQYF
d_gene: .
j_gene: TRBJ2-7
v_gene: TRBV6-5

CDR3nt: TGTGCCAGCAGAGGTGTACAGGGTAACACTGAAGCTTTCTTT
CDR3aa: CASRGVQGNTEAFF
d_gene: .
j_gene: TRBJ1-1
v_gene: TRBV28

CDR3nt: TGCGCCAGCAGCTTGGACCAGGGGAAAATCTATGGCTACACCTTC
CDR3aa: CASSLDQGKIYGYTF
d_gene: .
j_gene: TRBJ1-2
v_gene: TRBV5-1